A selection of T cell receptor beta chains follows, all from one sample in a study of shared clonotypes between healthy human individuals. The protocol was immunoSEQ multiplex PCR, while the TCRdb copy is restricted to in-frame clones and leaves out a portion. The sample lists under 2,500,000 clones; 90% to 97% were seen once. The sequencing input was naive CD4+ T cells sorted from blood. All receptors come from a man aged 18 to 30 in good health. The CDR3 runs from the conserved cysteine through the conserved F or W. The D gene is left open where the match is weak. Some rows have no size entry. The others give once, few or many, or a class for an expanded clone.

DNA,CDR3,length,J,size,D,V
TGTGCCAGCAGCTTAAGTAGGGGGGGGAATGAGCAGTTCTTC,CASSLSRGGNEQFF,14,TRBJ2-1,.,.,TRBV5-4
TGTGCCAGCAGTTCTGGGACTAGCAAAGGTACAGATACGCAGTATTTT,CASSSGTSKGTDTQYF,16,TRBJ2-3,.,TRBD2,TRBV5-4
TGCGCCAGCACGGGACAGATGAACACTGAAGCTTTCTTT,CASTGQMNTEAFF,13,TRBJ1-1,.,TRBD1,TRBV5-1
TGTGCCAGCAGCCCACAAATCCAGGGTTCCGAGCAGTACTTC,CASSPQIQGSEQYF,14,TRBJ2-7,.,.,TRBV14
TGTGCCAGCAGACTAGCGGGAGTAGAGACCCAGTACTTC,CASRLAGVETQYF,13,TRBJ2-5,few,TRBD2,TRBV27
TGTGCCAGCAGTGAACTTAGGGGGAGCTCCTACAATGAGCAGTTCTTC,CASSELRGSSYNEQFF,16,TRBJ2-1,.,.,TRBV6-1
TGTGCCAGCAGCGCGGGTAATAGCAACACCTTC,CASSAGNSNTF,11,TRBJ1-2,.,.,TRBV2
TGTGCCAGCAGCAACAGGGGTACAGATGCGCAGCATTTT,CASSNRGTDAQHF,13,TRBJ1-5,.,TRBD1,TRBV11-1
TGCAGCGTTGTACAGGGTAATCAGCCCCAGCATTTT,CSVVQGNQPQHF,12,TRBJ1-5,few,.,TRBV29-1
TGTGCCAGCAGGCGTAAGACAGGAGGCTACACCTTC,CASRRKTGGYTF,12,TRBJ1-2,.,.,TRBV6-5
TGTGCCAGCAGTGGACACAGGGACGGCAATCAGCCCCAGCATTTT,CASSGHRDGNQPQHF,15,TRBJ1-5,.,.,TRBV28
TGCGCCAGCAGCTTGTATTACAGCGGGGCCTACAATGAGCAGTTCTTC,CASSLYYSGAYNEQFF,16,TRBJ2-1,.,TRBD2,TRBV5-1
TGTGCCAGCAGCTTGGGTGTATTCTCCGGGGAAAAACTGTTTTTT,CASSLGVFSGEKLFF,15,TRBJ1-4,.,.,TRBV5-6
TGTGCCAGCAGGGCTAGCGGGAGGGCAACAGATACGCAGTATTTT,CASRASGRATDTQYF,15,TRBJ2-3,.,TRBD2,TRBV6-6
TGTGCCACCCAAGGGAGCCCCTACGAGCAGTACTTC,CATQGSPYEQYF,12,TRBJ2-7,.,.,TRBV27
TGCGCCAGCAGCTTGGAGGGGGTAGGAGAAAAACTGTTTTTT,CASSLEGVGEKLFF,14,TRBJ1-4,.,.,TRBV5-1
TGCAGCGTTGAAGTCTGGGACAGGGGGCGTGAAAAACTGTTTTTT,CSVEVWDRGREKLFF,15,TRBJ1-4,.,TRBD1,TRBV29-1
TGTGCCAGTATGAGGAGGGGGGGGAACACTGAAGCTTTCTTT,CASMRRGGNTEAFF,14,TRBJ1-1,.,.,TRBV19